Below, 9 T cell receptor beta chains from the same sample are listed, as sequenced in a study of blood T cell repertoires in COVID-19. TCRdb's table, derived via immunoSEQ multiplex PCR, lists solely in-frame clones and lacks some. There are under 200,000 clones in the sample; less than 85% occur only once, and roughly 8% lies in the top ten. The sequenced sample was peripheral blood. All receptors come from an older woman with COVID-19, enrolled during active disease.

The V call is TRBV12-3 or TRBV12-4, the J call TRBJ2-3, with D maybe TRBD2 (6 bases). The V end was cut by 5 bases, the J end by 4 bases, with 10 bases between. This CDR3 has 13 amino acids. Written as DNA, the CDR3 is TGTGCCAGCAGTGTGGGACTTGCAGATACGCAGTATTTT. Protein: CASSVGLADTQYF.

The chain links TRBV18 to TRBJ2-1; 9 bases match TRBD1. After removal of 3 bases from V and 1 base from J, the junction contained 1 base not matched to a gene. Germline V lookup: CDR1 KGHSH, CDR2 LQKENI. The CDR3 consists of 15 residues. The CDR3 protein is CASSPDRGSYNEQFF. CDR3 DNA: TGTGCCAGCTCACCGGACAGGGGTTCCTACAATGAGCAGTTCTTC.

The chain is built from TRBV30 and TRBJ2-5; D is possibly TRBD2 (6 bases). From germline, CDR1 is GTSNPN and CDR2 SVGIG (reference sequence). The CDR3 loop spans 12 amino acids. Deletions cut 2 bases from V and 4 bases from J, with 8 bases between. CDR3 region: CAWSSGRETQYF. The CDR3 DNA is TGTGCCTGGAGTTCCGGGAGAGAGACCCAGTACTTC.

The J gene is TRBJ2-1, the V gene TRBV3-1 (or the pseudogene TRBV3-2), with 13 positions matching TRBD2. Germline V gene lookup returns CDR1 LGHDT and CDR2 YNNKEL (reference sequence). V lost 6 bases and J lost 7; bases outside the gene matches: 9. The CDR3 consists of 16 residues. DNA of the CDR3: TGTGCCAGCAGTCTTCAGACTAGCGGGAGGTGGAATGAGCAGTTCTTC. Protein product: CASSLQTSGRWNEQFF.

This clone was seen a single time. V gene TRBV9 combines with J gene TRBJ1-6, with a possible D match to TRBD1 (5 bases). The V end was cut by 4 bases, the J end by 7 bases, with 12 bases between. Germline V gene data show CDR1 as SGDLS and CDR2 as YYNGEE. This CDR3 has 14 amino acids. The CDR3 sequence is CASSKGAGNSPLHF. The CDR3 coding sequence is TGTGCCAGCAGCAAAGGGGCTGGGAATTCACCCCTCCACTTT.

The chain employs TRBV19 and TRBJ2-5; the D gene is possibly TRBD2 (5 bases). The V and J ends lost 3 bases and 7 bases respectively, with 15 bases between them. The CDR3 runs 14 residues. Germline V gives CDR1 LNHDA, CDR2 SQIVND (reference sequence). In DNA form, the CDR3 reads TGTGCCAGTAGTATGACCCCCGCCCGGGGGACCCAGTACTTC. Translating gives CASSMTPARGTQYF.

CDR3 bases: TGTGCCAGCAGTTTTAACTATCTCAGGCAGTATTTT. The encoded protein is CASSFNYLRQYF. V is TRBV12-3 or TRBV12-4 and J is TRBJ2-3, with D hard to call. The CDR3 totals 12 residues. Trimming removed 3 bases at V and 11 bases at J, with 12 bases between.

The chain uses TRBV19 and TRBJ1-5; 9 nucleotides line up with TRBD1. Looked up from germline, CDR1 is LNHDA and CDR2 is SQIVND (reference sequence). V was clipped by 4 bases and J by 5 bases; unmatched bases: 6. CDR3 length equals 15 residues. CDR3 sequence: CASSTQGQGHQPQHF. For the CDR3, the DNA is TGTGCCAGTAGTACCCAGGGACAGGGTCATCAGCCCCAGCATTTT.

This clone was seen a few times. The genes are TRBV6-1 and TRBJ2-7, with 9 bases lining up with TRBD2. The CDR3 is 15 amino acids. The J segment lost 5 bases and the V segment lost 4 bases, leaving 9 bases of the junction unmatched. Germline CDR1 reads MNHNS; CDR2 reads SASEGT. CDR3 sequence (DNA): TGTGCCAGCAGTGTTTCGGGACTAGCTAACCACGAGCAGTACTTC. Its protein is CASSVSGLANHEQYF.